The 4 T cell receptor beta chains given below trace back to one sample, sequenced in a study of T-cell reconstitution after alpha-beta-depleted transplantation in children. The library targeted TCRbeta and was prepared with unique molecular identifiers. TCRdb fed the PCR reads into MiXCR, producing one record per CDR3 protein. The table has 100,000 or so distinct CDR3 sequences, over 6% seen once. Sequencing used PBMCs, obtained before TCRalphabeta/CD19-depleted stem cell transplant. The receptors shown here come from a boy younger than 10 with acute lymphoblastic leukemia, due to receive a stem cell transplant.

This clonotype was counted many times. V and J are TRBV5-5 and TRBJ2-7; the match to TRBD2 covers 11 bases. Per the germline V gene, CDR1 is SGHKS and CDR2 is YYEKEE (reference sequence). This CDR3 has 15 residues. V lost 4 bases, J lost 0 bases, and 3 bases stayed unmatched. CDR3 coding DNA: TGTGCCAGCAGCCCACTAGCGGGGGACTCCTACGAGCAGTACTTC. Protein: CASSPLAGDSYEQYF.

The V call is TRBV11-2, the J call TRBJ2-6, with 8 bases that match TRBD2. CDR1 is SGHAT and CDR2 is FQNNGV in the germline V gene. The CDR3 has 18 amino acids. V shed 2 bases and J 2 bases; nucleotides not matched to a gene: 8. The CDR3 nucleotides are TGTGCCAGCAGCTTATGGAGTCGGCGGGGGGCTGGGGCCAACGTCCTGACTTTC. It yields the protein CASSLWSRRGAGANVLTF.

The genes are TRBV11-2 and TRBJ1-5; D is possibly TRBD1 (5 bases). Trimming shortened V by 1 base and J by 3 bases, and 10 bases separated the two germline ends. Germline V gives CDR1 SGHAT, CDR2 FQNNGV. The CDR3 loop spans 15 amino acids. The CDR3 loop is CASSLGGALNQPQHF. The CDR3, as DNA: TGTGCCAGCAGCTTAGGCGGGGCCCTCAATCAGCCCCAGCATTTT.

This chain joins TRBV11-3 and TRBJ2-1; TRBD1 matches 7 bases. Germline V CDR1 and CDR2: SGHNT, YENEEA. After removal of 5 bases from V and 6 bases from J, the junction contained 4 bases not matched to a gene. This CDR3 is 13 amino acids long. CDR3 residues: CASSVTGFNEQFF. CDR3 nucleotide sequence: TGTGCCAGCAGCGTGACAGGGTTCAATGAGCAGTTCTTC. Drawing the rest from reference TRBV11-3 and TRBJ2-1, the complete variable domain is EAGVVQSPRYKIIEKKQPVAFWCNPISGHNTLYWYLQNLGQGPELLIRYENEEAVDDSQLPKDRFSAERLKGVDSTLKIQPAELGDSAVYLCASSVTGFNEQFFGPGTRLTVL.